The 14 T cell receptor beta chains in this list originate from one sample, sequenced in a study of identical twins. Each CDR3 protein gets one entry after TCRdb re-called the 5' RACE reads with MiXCR. The sample records approximately 350,000 distinct CDR3 sequences, roughly an eighth being singletons. These data were also filed under a second study, of yellow fever vaccine responses in identical twins.

What was sequenced was CD8+ T cells sorted from blood. These receptors were taken from a woman aged 18-29 years in good health.

This chain connects TRBV6-5 to TRBJ1-5; D possibly corresponds to TRBD1 (6 bases). Trimming pared 2 bases from V and 6 bases from J, leaving 8 bases between. The germline CDR1 and CDR2 sequences are MNHEY and SVGAGI. This CDR3 has 13 residues. This chain's CDR3 is CASSYRGGQPQHF. The CDR3 nucleotides read TGTGCCAGCAGTTACCGAGGGGGTCAGCCCCAGCATTTT.

This clonotype was counted a few times. This chain's CDR3 is CAIGKDSLGETQYF. The CDR3 coding sequence is TGTGCCATCGGAAAGGACAGTTTAGGCGAGACCCAGTACTTC. The rearrangement joins TRBV10-3 to TRBJ2-5; possibly TRBD1 for D (6 bases). Between the trimmed V and J ends, which lost 8 bases and 5 bases, there was a span of 18 bases. CDR1 and CDR2 (germline): ENHRY, SYGVKD. This CDR3 spans 14 amino acids.

In DNA, the CDR3 is TGCGCCAGCAGCCAGGAGGGACTAGCGGGGGGGCCCGATACGCAGTATTTT. Translating it yields CASSQEGLAGGPDTQYF. The V gene is TRBV4-1, the J gene TRBJ2-3, with 16 bases identical to TRBD2. Per germline, CDR1 MGHRA and CDR2 YSYEKL. V trimming: 3 bases; J trimming: 6 bases; junction bases outside the gene matches: 6. The CDR3 extends over 17 amino acids.

This clonotype was recorded at least ten times. The chain is built from TRBV10-3 and TRBJ2-3; no definite D call. Germline V gene sequence: CDR1 ENHRY, CDR2 SYGVKD. CDR3 length equals 15 residues. The V and J ends lost 2 bases and 6 bases respectively, with 15 bases between them. In DNA form, the CDR3 reads TGTGCCATCAGTGAGCAGCGCAATGGTTGGGATACGCAGTATTTT. Its translation is CAISEQRNGWDTQYF.

The chain is built from TRBV3-1 and TRBJ2-2, with 9 bases that match TRBD1. Germline V CDR1 and CDR2: LGHDT, YNNKEL (reference sequence). The ends lost 4 bases at V and 2 bases at J; junction bases unmatched: 8. The CDR3 has 17 amino acids. The CDR3 region is CASSPGQGYLNTGELFF. The CDR3, as DNA: TGTGCCAGCAGCCCGGGACAGGGATACCTCAACACCGGGGAGCTGTTTTTT. The entire variable domain, with the rest obtained from reference TRBV3-1 and TRBJ2-2, is as follows: DTAVSQTPKYLVTQMGNDKSIKCEQNLGHDTMYWYKQDSKKFLKIMFSYNNKELIINETVPNRFSPKSPDKAHLNLHINSLELGDSAVYFCASSPGQGYLNTGELFFGEGSRLTVL.

This clonotype was counted only a few times. V gene TRBV4-1 combines with J gene TRBJ2-5; a possible D gene is TRBD2 (5 bases). Trimming removed 2 bases from V and 1 base from J, with 17 bases in between. Germline CDR1 MGHRA, CDR2 YSYEKL. CDR3 size: 17 residues. CDR3 region: CASSQWWSSWAQETQYF. Written as DNA, the CDR3 is TGCGCCAGCAGCCAATGGTGGTCTAGCTGGGCCCAAGAGACCCAGTACTTC.

This sequence joins TRBV7-8 and TRBJ2-2; TRBD2 agrees at 12 bases. The CDR3 totals 18 residues. The J segment lost 4 bases and the V segment lost 5 bases, leaving 11 bases of the junction unmatched. CDR1 SGHVS and CDR2 FQNEAQ come from the germline V gene. CDR3 loop: CASSRQSGLAGSTGELFF. CDR3 coding DNA: TGTGCCAGCAGCCGACAAAGCGGACTAGCGGGGAGCACCGGGGAGCTGTTTTTT.

This clonotype was recorded a few times. The chain carries TRBV20-1 and TRBJ2-7; 9 bases are shared with TRBD1. Germline V CDR1 and CDR2: DFQATT, SNEGSKA (reference sequence). J was trimmed by 5 bases and V by 0 bases; bases with no gene match: 14. The CDR3 is made up of 17 amino acids. The CDR3 here is CSARDSTGTGSFNEQYV. The CDR3 nucleotides read TGCAGTGCTAGAGATTCCACCGGGACAGGGAGTTTCAACGAGCAGTACGTC.

The gene calls are TRBV29-1 and TRBJ2-7; 8 bases agree with TRBD1. This CDR3 has 16 amino acids. The J segment lost 4 bases and the V segment lost 3 bases, leaving 14 bases of the junction unmatched. Looked up from germline, CDR1 is SQVTM and CDR2 is ANQGSEA. The CDR3 is CSVEGEQDRAPYEQYF. DNA for the CDR3: TGCAGCGTTGAGGGGGAGCAGGACAGGGCCCCATACGAGCAGTACTTC.

This clonotype was found a few times. The chain links TRBV28 to TRBJ2-2; D ambiguous. This CDR3 is built from 12 residues. Between the trimmed V and J ends, which lost 3 bases and 4 bases, there was a span of 3 bases. Germline V gene lookup returns CDR1 MDHEN and CDR2 SYDVKM. CDR3 sequence: CASSFPTGELFF. Written as DNA, the CDR3 is TGTGCCAGCAGTTTCCCCACCGGGGAGCTGTTTTTT.

This clonotype was observed a handful of times. The chain carries TRBV5-6 and TRBJ2-1; tentatively, D is TRBD1 (6 bases). The V gene lost 4 bases and the J gene lost 12 bases, with 14 bases spanning the gap. There are 12 residues in the CDR3. Germline loops: CDR1 SGHDT, CDR2 YYEEEE. CDR3 sequence: CASSDDRSRQFF. The CDR3 DNA is TGTGCCAGCAGCGACGACAGGAGTAGGCAGTTCTTC.

V usage is TRBV3-1 and J usage is TRBJ2-7, with D tentatively TRBD1 or TRBD2 (5 bases each). Germline values: CDR1 LGHDT, CDR2 YNNKEL (reference sequence). V was trimmed by 2 bases and J by 3 bases, leaving 11 bases between them. There are 14 residues in the CDR3. In nucleotides, the CDR3 is TGTGCCAGCAGCCAAAGAGGGCAGGGCTACGAGCAGTACTTC. It codes for CASSQRGQGYEQYF.

The table lists this clonotype with many counts. The chain joins TRBV20-1 to TRBJ2-1, with 7 bases that match TRBD2. Germline CDR1 and CDR2: DFQATT and SNEGSKA (reference sequence). Trimming cost V 0 bases and J 4 bases; bases outside gene matches: 6. CDR3 length: 15 residues. Here the CDR3 DNA reads TGCAGTGCTAGAGATGGAAGCGGGGATTACAATGAGCAGTTCTTC. This codes for CSARDGSGDYNEQFF.

V and J are TRBV2 and TRBJ2-2; possibly TRBD2 for D (6 bases). Germline V gene data show CDR1 as SNHLY and CDR2 as FYNNEI. The CDR3 spans 18 residues. V shed 0 bases and J shed 5 bases, with 19 bases lying between them. The CDR3 loop is CASSEALPGTLGTGELFF. The CDR3 DNA reads as TGTGCCAGCAGTGAAGCGCTTCCGGGGACTCTAGGGACCGGGGAGCTGTTTTTT.